One T cell receptor (beta chain) is described in this entry. This receptor's antigen is unknown. Base qualities were left out, and no much larger clone turns up one base away. Participants in the prospective study were aged about 18 to 95 years, lived in about two dozen United States geographic areas, and enrolled through a virtual design. In the prospective study, participants were assigned to cohorts based on the clinical history participants reported in a screening survey and a study questionnaire. For ImmuneRACE Cohort 3, a participant was defined as recovered based on two consecutive negative NP/OP PCR tests, clearance by a healthcare professional, or resolution of symptoms. In the prospective study, mobile phlebotomists collected whole blood, serum and a nasopharyngeal or oropharyngeal swab from each participant. Over a 2-month period, participants in the prospective study had the option of providing additional blood draws and questionnaires. Before DNA extraction, prospective study blood samples were shipped either frozen or at room temperature.

The immunoSEQ Assay, a bias-controlled multiplex PCR, was used to amplify TCRbeta CDR3 regions from genomic DNA. Per the authors' processing: The number of nucleated cells in each sample was estimated from the amplification of reference gene primers within the assay. To quantify the absolute abundance of each unique TCRbeta CDR3 rearrangement, sequence reads were collapsed and filtered. For each sample, productive Simpson clonality was calculated as the square root of Simpson's diversity index across productive rearrangements. The immuneACCESS repertoire file appears here via TCRdb, limited to in-frame rearrangements. These files lack a portion of the clones; in checked studies, under half of the deficit traces to unresolved V genes, and the cause of the others is not known. The V and J calls and clone size come from that table; D and trimming were worked out from the DNA. The sample table lists about 150,000 clones, about 86% of them with a count of one. Under 9.5% of the sample rests with the top ten.

The entry originates in a study of blood T cell repertoires in COVID-19 (dated by TCRdb to about 2020). Context from the whole study: The collaborator samples originated in the United States, Italy and Spain and spanned the acute and convalescent phases of COVID-19. The prospective study material was composed of cDNA or gDNA derived from T cells, B-cell-depleted T cells, or PBMCs. Deeply sampled blood TCRbeta repertoires from subjects exposed to, actively infected with, or recovered from COVID-19 were included in the dataset. A freely available public database, intended as a resource for researchers studying the immune response to SARS-CoV-2, is where the repertoires were released. The samples were drawn from two sources: the first 160 participants of the ongoing ImmuneRACE study, and 1,254 subjects contributed by 6 global collaborators. A de-identified subject ID, COVID-19 status, age in years and sex were almost always included in the sample metadata. Where HLA class I and class II types were available, the types were taken from metadata supplied by the sample provider, not from assay-based typing. Overall study results and their limits: The quantity of clinical and demographic metadata differed by source and by participant and was supplied without curation.

Relative to germline, V is missing 0 bases and J is missing 1 base, with 6 bases of the junction outside any gene match. There are 17 amino acids in the CDR3, from cysteine to phenylalanine inclusive. The sequence is cut down to CDR3 DNA, 51 bases in frame from base 1. From a lookup of the germline V gene (reference sequence), CDR1 and CDR2 are SGHNT and YYREEE. The chain couples TRBV5-4 to TRBJ2-7; 11 nucleotides in the junction match TRBD2. This clonotype was obtained from a man over 45 who had recovered from COVID-19. Material for sequencing was PBMCs or T cells enriched from blood (not recorded which). The DNA reads TGTGCCAGCAGCTTGGAGGCTAGCGGGGGGTTATCCTACGAGCAGTACTTC. Translation gives CASSLEASGGLSYEQYF.